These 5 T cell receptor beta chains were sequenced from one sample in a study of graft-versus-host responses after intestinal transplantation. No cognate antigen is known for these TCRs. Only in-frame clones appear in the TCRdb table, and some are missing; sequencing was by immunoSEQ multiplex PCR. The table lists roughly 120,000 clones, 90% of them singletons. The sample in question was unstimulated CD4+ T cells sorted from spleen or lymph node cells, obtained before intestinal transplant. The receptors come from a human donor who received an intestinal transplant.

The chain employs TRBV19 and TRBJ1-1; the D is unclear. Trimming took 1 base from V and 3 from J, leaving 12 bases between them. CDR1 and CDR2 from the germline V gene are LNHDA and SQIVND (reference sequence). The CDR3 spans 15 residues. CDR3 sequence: CASSIASGGHTEAFF. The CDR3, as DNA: TGTGCCAGTAGTATAGCGTCGGGAGGACACACTGAAGCTTTCTTT.

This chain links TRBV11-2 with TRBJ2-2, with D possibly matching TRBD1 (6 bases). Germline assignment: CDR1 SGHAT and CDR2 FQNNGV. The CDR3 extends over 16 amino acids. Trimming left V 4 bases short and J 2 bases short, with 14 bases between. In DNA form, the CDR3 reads TGTGCCAGCAGCTCGATCAGGGGCCCTAACACCGGGGAGCTGTTTTTT. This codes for CASSSIRGPNTGELFF.

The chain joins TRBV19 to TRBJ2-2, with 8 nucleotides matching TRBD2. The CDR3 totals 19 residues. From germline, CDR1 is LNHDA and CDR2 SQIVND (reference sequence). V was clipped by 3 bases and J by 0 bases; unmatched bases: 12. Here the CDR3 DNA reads TGTGCCAGTAGTATTCGGGGGGGTAGCGGAGGTTCGAACACCGGGGAGCTGTTTTTT. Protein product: CASSIRGGSGGSNTGELFF.

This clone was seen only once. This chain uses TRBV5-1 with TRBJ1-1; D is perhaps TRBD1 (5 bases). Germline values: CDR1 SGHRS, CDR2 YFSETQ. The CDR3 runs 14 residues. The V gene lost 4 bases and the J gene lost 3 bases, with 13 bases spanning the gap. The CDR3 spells CASSGSGGDTEAFF. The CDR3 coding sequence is TGCGCCAGCAGCGGCAGCGGGGGGGACACTGAAGCTTTCTTT.

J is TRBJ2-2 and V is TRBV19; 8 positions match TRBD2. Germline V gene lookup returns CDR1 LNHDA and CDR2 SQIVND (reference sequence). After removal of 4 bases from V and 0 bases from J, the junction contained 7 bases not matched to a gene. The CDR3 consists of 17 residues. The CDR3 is CASSKTSANANTGELFF. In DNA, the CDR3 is TGTGCCAGTAGTAAGACTAGCGCGAACGCGAACACCGGGGAGCTGTTTTTT.